This T cell receptor (beta chain) was sequenced for a study of CD8 T cells in Susac syndrome (dated by TCRdb to about 2019). Looking at the study overall: Repertoire sequencing was used to test whether CD8+ T cell activation and differentiation in Susac syndrome was antigen driven. The study compared CD8+ T cell repertoire clonality among around 11 healthy donors, 14 Susac syndrome patients and around 16 multiple sclerosis patients. Summary of the overall study and its limitations: The number of individuals in the TCR sequencing and HLA analysis was recognized as being relatively small.

Peripheral blood CD8+ and CD4+ T cells from healthy donors, Susac syndrome patients and multiple sclerosis patients were profiled by high-throughput TCR beta sequencing. Multiple sclerosis controls were treatment-naive patients with stable or active relapsing-remitting disease fulfilling revised McDonald criteria. CD8+ TEMRA cells were enriched by FACS, while bulk CD8+ and CD4+ T cells were purified by magnetic negative isolation. Blood was collected in EDTA tubes and processed within 24 hours, with PBMCs isolated through density gradient centrifugation. PBMCs intended for TCR sequencing were frozen in liquid nitrogen and were later thawed in a 37 degrees C water bath. Purity of sorted or isolated CD4+, CD8+ and CD8+ TEMRA cells was at least 90%. Concerning this clonotype itself: Its binding antigen is unknown. No base-level quality is on record; no much larger clone is a single base apart.

RNA was extracted using the RNeasy kit, and roughly 0.5 to 1 ug of the RNA was reverse transcribed with random hexamers. TCR beta CDR3 regions were amplified with the immunoSEQ multiplex PCR assay covering 54 Vbeta and 13 Jbeta segments. PCR amplification bias was corrected by using a synthetic template baseline for primer optimization and computational correction. The authors' analysis ran thus. Reads were assigned to V, D and J genes according to IMGT and analyzed in immunoSEQ Analyzer, with only productive sequences retained. Clonality was calculated as one minus the Shannon entropy normalized by log2 of the number of productive unique sequences. For each patient and control, public and private clones were evaluated among the 100 most prevalent clones. Clones were defined as Susac-specific when absent from the healthy and MS cohorts, from 1,000 to 1,100 published viral clones and from other ImmuneACCESS disease sequences. TCRdb passed the public sequencing reads through fastp at Q25 and MiXCR, retaining productive beta sequences. CDR3 protein duplicates are merged, each entry listing the most common genes and DNA. It is TCRdb's table, rather than the study itself, that gives the V and J calls and clone size. This sample lists 100,000 to 150,000 distinct CDR3 sequences; roughly 93% were detected once. The ten most abundant clones make up roughly 0.33% of the sample.

The sequenced material came from CD8+ T cells from PBMCs. The clonotype comes from a human donor with multiple sclerosis.

The sequence in DNA is TGTGCCAGCAGCCCGTCGACAGTAGCAGCTGAAAAACTGTTTTTT. This encodes CASSPSTVAAEKLFF. The chain is encoded by TRBV7-9 joined to TRBJ1-4; the D gene is perhaps TRBD1, from 5 matching bases. At the junction V is shortened by 5 bases and J by 7 bases, with 17 bases in between. The germline V gene (reference sequence) specifies SEHNR as CDR1 and FQNEAQ as CDR2. The CDR3 contains 15 residues, cysteine and phenylalanine counted. Of the read, only the CDR3 DNA is kept; its 45 bases are in frame from base 1.